This paragraph reports one TCR beta chain. Its specificity is not known. The entry originates in a study of OX40 agonist ivuxolimab in advanced cancers. Profiled with immunoSEQ multiplex PCR; TCRdb holds only in-frame clones, not every one. Here the sample spans about 73,000 clones, around 90% being singletons. Whole-study findings and limits: The CD4+ and CD8+ T cells in the blood had expanded clonally by week 6 at 0.1 to 3.0 mg/kg.

Trimming left V 1 base short and J 3 bases short, with 15 bases between. The germline gives CDR1 SGHDN, CDR2 FVKESK. The CDR3 is 16 residues long. The sample in question was CD4+ or CD8+ T cells sorted from blood, obtained in a trial of the OX40 agonist ivuxolimab. This chain connects TRBV14 to TRBJ1-1; perhaps TRBD1 as D (6 bases). The TCR originated in an adult with an advanced solid tumor such as melanoma, head and neck, liver or kidney cancer. The CDR3, as DNA: TGTGCCAGCAGCCAAGGGAAAGGGGGGTCGGACACTGAAGCTTTCTTT. Its protein product is CASSQGKGGSDTEAFF.